This TCR beta chain is from a study of T-cell memory formation after mild COVID-19. Across the study: For the most part, TCR clusters were specific to one donor. Whole-study findings and limits: Shrinking CD4+ clones resided mostly in CM and EM, and CD8+ ones in EMRA. The study found balanced CD4/CD8 in clones contracting day 15 to 85 and a CD4+ lean in later expanders.

This clonotype showed up many times. The antigen is undetermined. V lost 0 bases to trimming and J lost 5 bases, with 15 bases between them. Germline V gene sequence: CDR1 SGDLS, CDR2 YYNGEE. This CDR3 has 16 residues. Via MiXCR, TCRdb re-called the 5' RACE reads, giving one row per CDR3 protein. The sample contains fewer than 50,000 distinct CDR3 sequences, less than 15% of which appear only once. Sequenced input: PBMCs or a T cell subset sorted from them (not recorded which). The receptor's source is a man younger than 30 who had mild COVID-19 (a few samples of this study predate the infection). Cell type and time point are not known. This sequence joins TRBV9 and TRBJ2-1; D possibly uses TRBD1 or TRBD2 (5 bases each). CDR3 residues: CASSVGALEGHNEQFF. The CDR3 region has the DNA TGTGCCAGCAGCGTAGGAGCCCTAGAGGGACACAATGAGCAGTTCTTC.